The rows below give T cell receptor beta chains drawn from one sample of a study of T cells in Graves' hyperthyroidism and ophthalmopathy. Each CDR3 protein is one row after TCRdb ran MiXCR on the multiplex PCR reads. Of approximately 610,000 distinct CDR3 sequences listed, 14% to 15% are singletons. The source material was blood. All receptors derive from a woman in her forties with Graves' ophthalmopathy. The CDR3 runs from the conserved cysteine through the conserved F or W. Fields, in order: V gene, D gene, J gene, clone size, CDR3 DNA, CDR3 protein. The D gene is left open where the match is weak. Clone size is shown for a subset of rows, as once, few, many or a class of expanded clone.

v_gene: TRBV6-1
d_gene: TRBD2
j_gene: TRBJ2-4
abundance: many
CDR3nt: TGTGCCAGCAGTGACCCTGGACTAGCCGGTGCCAAAAACATTCAGTACTTC
CDR3aa: CASSDPGLAGAKNIQYF

v_gene: TRBV2
d_gene: TRBD2
j_gene: TRBJ2-5
abundance: many
CDR3nt: TGTGCCAGCAGCTCCGGGACTAGCGGTACTCACCAAGAGACCCAGTACTTC
CDR3aa: CASSSGTSGTHQETQYF

v_gene: TRBV6-1
d_gene: .
j_gene: TRBJ2-3
abundance: many
CDR3nt: TGTGCCAGCAGTGGGTCGGGACACCCAAGCACAGATACGCAGTATTTT
CDR3aa: CASSGSGHPSTDTQYF

v_gene: TRBV7-4
d_gene: .
j_gene: TRBJ1-1
abundance: .
CDR3nt: TGTGCCAGCAGCCGGGTTCTGTGGGCTGAAGCTTTCTTT
CDR3aa: CASSRVLWAEAFF

v_gene: TRBV2
d_gene: .
j_gene: TRBJ2-7
abundance: many
CDR3nt: TGTGCCAGCAGGAAGGGACCAGAGTACGAGCAGTACTTC
CDR3aa: CASRKGPEYEQYF

v_gene: TRBV11-1
d_gene: TRBD2
j_gene: TRBJ2-5
abundance: many
CDR3nt: TGTGCCAGCAGCTTAGCCCGGGGCAGCGGGAGTACTGGAGAGACCCAGTACTTC
CDR3aa: CASSLARGSGSTGETQYF

v_gene: TRBV27
d_gene: .
j_gene: TRBJ1-1
abundance: many
CDR3nt: TGTGCCAGCAGTTTATCGATCGGGACGGAAGCTTTCTTT
CDR3aa: CASSLSIGTEAFF

v_gene: TRBV6-2/TRBV6-3
d_gene: .
j_gene: TRBJ1-5
abundance: few
CDR3nt: TGTGCCAGCAGGGGGCCCCGAGACAATCAGCCCCAGCATTTT
CDR3aa: CASRGPRDNQPQHF

v_gene: TRBV27
d_gene: .
j_gene: TRBJ1-2
abundance: many
CDR3nt: TGTGCCAGCAGTTTAGACGGATCTAACTATGGCTACACCTTC
CDR3aa: CASSLDGSNYGYTF

v_gene: TRBV3-1
d_gene: .
j_gene: TRBJ2-2
abundance: many
CDR3nt: TGTGCCAGCAGCCAAGAAGTGATCAGCGGGACAATGAACACCGGGGAGCTGTTTTTT
CDR3aa: CASSQEVISGTMNTGELFF

v_gene: TRBV9
d_gene: .
j_gene: TRBJ1-1
abundance: many
CDR3nt: TGTGCCAGCAGCGCCGTGACCCTAGGTGGGGAAGCTTTCTTT
CDR3aa: CASSAVTLGGEAFF

v_gene: TRBV20-1
d_gene: .
j_gene: TRBJ2-7
abundance: many
CDR3nt: TGCAGTGCTAGAGACCAGCGGAGACCATACGAGCAGTACTTC
CDR3aa: CSARDQRRPYEQYF

v_gene: TRBV7-9
d_gene: .
j_gene: TRBJ2-2
abundance: .
CDR3nt: TGTGCCAGCCCCAGATTCGTGAACACCGGGGAGCTGTTTTTT
CDR3aa: CASPRFVNTGELFF

v_gene: TRBV30
d_gene: .
j_gene: TRBJ1-2
abundance: many
CDR3nt: TGTGCCTGGAGTGTAATTTCGTCGTATGGCTACACCTTC
CDR3aa: CAWSVISSYGYTF

v_gene: TRBV30
d_gene: .
j_gene: TRBJ1-2
abundance: .
CDR3nt: TGTGCCTGGTTAAGCTGGGGGGCGCATCACTATGGCTACACCTTC
CDR3aa: CAWLSWGAHHYGYTF

v_gene: TRBV5-1
d_gene: TRBD1
j_gene: TRBJ2-2
abundance: few
CDR3nt: TGCGCCAGCAGACGGACAGGGGCGAACACCGGGGAGCTGTTTTTT
CDR3aa: CASRRTGANTGELFF

v_gene: TRBV18
d_gene: .
j_gene: TRBJ2-7
abundance: few
CDR3nt: TGTGCCAGCTCACGTACCTGGGAATCCTACGAGCAGTACTTC
CDR3aa: CASSRTWESYEQYF

v_gene: TRBV20-1
d_gene: .
j_gene: TRBJ1-1
abundance: many
CDR3nt: TGCAGTGCCTTGAGGTTGAGGACTGAAGCTTTCTTT
CDR3aa: CSALRLRTEAFF

v_gene: TRBV19
d_gene: .
j_gene: TRBJ2-5
abundance: many
CDR3nt: TGTGCCAGTAGCGTCGGGGCCCTATTTGAGGCCCAGTACTTC
CDR3aa: CASSVGALFEAQYF

v_gene: TRBV12-3/TRBV12-4
d_gene: .
j_gene: TRBJ2-7
abundance: .
CDR3nt: TGTGCCAGCAGTTTAGGGGAATCTGGGGGCGAGCAGTACTTC
CDR3aa: CASSLGESGGEQYF

v_gene: TRBV5-1
d_gene: .
j_gene: TRBJ1-1
abundance: .
CDR3nt: TGCGCCAGCAGCTTGGACGAGGGTTCCACTGAAGCTTTCTTT
CDR3aa: CASSLDEGSTEAFF

v_gene: TRBV28
d_gene: .
j_gene: TRBJ1-5
abundance: many
CDR3nt: TGTGCCAGCAGTTTAGGACACGGTCAGCCCCAGCATTTT
CDR3aa: CASSLGHGQPQHF

v_gene: TRBV12-3/TRBV12-4
d_gene: TRBD2
j_gene: TRBJ2-2
abundance: .
CDR3nt: TGTGCCAGCAGTTTACTCCTAGCGGGAATAACCGGGGAGCTGTTTTTT
CDR3aa: CASSLLLAGITGELFF

v_gene: TRBV28
d_gene: .
j_gene: TRBJ2-7
abundance: .
CDR3nt: TGTGCCAGCAGTTCACTTACCTCACATACAAGCGAGCAGTACTTC
CDR3aa: CASSSLTSHTSEQYF

v_gene: TRBV12-3/TRBV12-4
d_gene: TRBD2
j_gene: TRBJ2-5
abundance: many
CDR3nt: TGTGCCAGCAGCCGGGCGGGGGACCCCGAGCACTTC
CDR3aa: CASSRAGDPEHF

v_gene: TRBV29-1
d_gene: TRBD1
j_gene: TRBJ1-2
abundance: many
CDR3nt: TGCAGCGTTGAAGGGGGGACAGGGAGTAAAGAAGACTATGGCTACACCTTC
CDR3aa: CSVEGGTGSKEDYGYTF

v_gene: TRBV12-3/TRBV12-4
d_gene: TRBD1
j_gene: TRBJ2-7
abundance: many
CDR3nt: TGTGCCAGCAGTGCTGGGACAGGGAGGGAGCAGTACTTC
CDR3aa: CASSAGTGREQYF

v_gene: TRBV30
d_gene: .
j_gene: TRBJ1-2
abundance: .
CDR3nt: TGTGCCTGGAGTGTTCAACAGGGCGCCTATGGCTACACCTTC
CDR3aa: CAWSVQQGAYGYTF

v_gene: TRBV14
d_gene: .
j_gene: TRBJ2-5
abundance: .
CDR3nt: TGTGCCAGCAGCCAAGATCGAATGGTAGCGGAGACCCAGTACTTC
CDR3aa: CASSQDRMVAETQYF

v_gene: TRBV19
d_gene: .
j_gene: TRBJ2-5
abundance: .
CDR3nt: TGTGCCAGTAGTATTAACGACTACCAAGAGACCCAGTACTTC
CDR3aa: CASSINDYQETQYF

v_gene: TRBV5-1
d_gene: .
j_gene: TRBJ2-5
abundance: few
CDR3nt: TGCGCCAGCAGCTTGGTAGGTCTGGGAAATCAAGAGACCCAGTACTTC
CDR3aa: CASSLVGLGNQETQYF

v_gene: TRBV18
d_gene: .
j_gene: TRBJ1-2
abundance: .
CDR3nt: TGTGCCAGCTCACCACGCGGGGGGCTTGACGGCTATGGCTACACCTTC
CDR3aa: CASSPRGGLDGYGYTF

v_gene: TRBV18
d_gene: TRBD2
j_gene: TRBJ2-7
abundance: few
CDR3nt: TGTGCCAGCTCAACGACAGAGCGGGACTTAACCTACGAGCAGTACTTC
CDR3aa: CASSTTERDLTYEQYF

v_gene: TRBV15
d_gene: TRBD2
j_gene: TRBJ2-5
abundance: many
CDR3nt: TGTGCCACCAGCAGAGATCGGGCTAGCGGAGAGACCCAGTACTTC
CDR3aa: CATSRDRASGETQYF

v_gene: TRBV7-9
d_gene: .
j_gene: TRBJ2-5
abundance: many
CDR3nt: TGTGCCAGCAGCTCCCGGGACTTCCAAGAGACCCAGTACTTC
CDR3aa: CASSSRDFQETQYF

v_gene: TRBV12-3/TRBV12-4
d_gene: .
j_gene: TRBJ1-2
abundance: .
CDR3nt: TGTGCCAGCAGTCTTCCCCGAGTGGGGGTCGGTGGCTACACCTTC
CDR3aa: CASSLPRVGVGGYTF

v_gene: TRBV7-2
d_gene: .
j_gene: TRBJ1-1
abundance: .
CDR3nt: TGTGCCAGCAGCTTAAGGCCAACCTCTGAAGCTTTCTTT
CDR3aa: CASSLRPTSEAFF

v_gene: TRBV19
d_gene: .
j_gene: TRBJ2-7
abundance: .
CDR3nt: TGTGCCAGTAGTATAGCACAGGGCCTCTACGAGCAGTACTTC
CDR3aa: CASSIAQGLYEQYF

v_gene: TRBV18
d_gene: .
j_gene: TRBJ1-5
abundance: few
CDR3nt: TGTGCCAGCTCACCCGAGCTGGAGAGGCCCCAGCATTTT
CDR3aa: CASSPELERPQHF

v_gene: TRBV12-3/TRBV12-4
d_gene: TRBD1
j_gene: TRBJ1-2
abundance: .
CDR3nt: TGTGCCAGCAGTCGTCCGGGACAGGGTAAAAATGGCTACACCTTC
CDR3aa: CASSRPGQGKNGYTF

v_gene: TRBV27
d_gene: .
j_gene: TRBJ2-5
abundance: many
CDR3nt: TGTGCCAGCAGTTCCTGGGCGTTCCAAGAGACCCAGTACTTC
CDR3aa: CASSSWAFQETQYF

v_gene: TRBV2
d_gene: .
j_gene: TRBJ2-5
abundance: .
CDR3nt: TGTGCCAGCAGTGGTCAAGGCCCAATAAAAGAGACCCAGTACTTC
CDR3aa: CASSGQGPIKETQYF

v_gene: TRBV6-1
d_gene: TRBD1
j_gene: TRBJ1-2
abundance: many
CDR3nt: TGTGCCAGCAGCCCCACAGGGGTCGGCTATGGCTACACCTTC
CDR3aa: CASSPTGVGYGYTF

v_gene: TRBV4-2
d_gene: .
j_gene: TRBJ2-2
abundance: many
CDR3nt: TGTGCCAGCAGCCAAGATAAGCTAGCTCCGGGGTACACCGGGGAGCTGTTTTTT
CDR3aa: CASSQDKLAPGYTGELFF